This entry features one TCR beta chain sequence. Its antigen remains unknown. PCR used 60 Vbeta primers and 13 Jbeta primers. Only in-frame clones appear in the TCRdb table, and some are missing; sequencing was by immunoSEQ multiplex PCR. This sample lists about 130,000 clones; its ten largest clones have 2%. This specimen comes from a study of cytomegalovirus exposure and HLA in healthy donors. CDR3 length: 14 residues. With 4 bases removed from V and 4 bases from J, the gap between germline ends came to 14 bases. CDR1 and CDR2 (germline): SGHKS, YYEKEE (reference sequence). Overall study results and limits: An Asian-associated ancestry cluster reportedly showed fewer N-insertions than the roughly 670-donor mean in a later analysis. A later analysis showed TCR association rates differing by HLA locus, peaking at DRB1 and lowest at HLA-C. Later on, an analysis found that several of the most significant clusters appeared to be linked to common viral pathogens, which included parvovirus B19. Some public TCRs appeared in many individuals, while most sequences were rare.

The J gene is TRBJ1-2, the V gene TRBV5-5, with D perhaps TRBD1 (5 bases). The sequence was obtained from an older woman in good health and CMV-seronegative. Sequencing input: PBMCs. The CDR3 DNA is TGTGCCAGCAGCCCGCAGGGCTTGGGCTATGGCTACACCTTC. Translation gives CASSPQGLGYGYTF.